This T cell receptor (beta chain) came from a study of T-cell memory formation after mild COVID-19. In its sample, this clonotype was seen a few times. Its antigen is not identified. Whole-study results and caveats: Cross-reactive memory appears to have joined, as suggested by some responding clones showing up in pre-infection memory.

Germline assignment: CDR1 MNHEY and CDR2 SVGEGT. Losses at the gene ends were 6 bases for V and 6 bases for J; bases not matched to a gene: 5. This CDR3 has 14 residues. MiXCR, run by TCRdb on the 5' RACE reads, gives a single entry per CDR3 protein. The sample yields just under 350,000 distinct CDR3 sequences, about an eighth seen once. The rearrangement uses TRBV6-2 or TRBV6-3 and TRBJ1-5, with 10 positions matching TRBD1. The specimen sequenced was PBMCs or a T cell subset sorted from them (not recorded which). The receptor was isolated from a man aged 18 to 30 who had mild COVID-19 (a few samples of this study predate the infection). Cell type and time point are not known. CDR3 coding DNA: TGTGCCAGCAGGCCCGGGACAGGGGTTCAGCCCCAGCATTTT. It yields the protein CASRPGTGVQPQHF.